Listed below are T cell receptor beta chains from one sample, sequenced in a study of blood T cell repertoires in COVID-19. Produced via immunoSEQ multiplex PCR; TCRdb's table is partial and in-frame only. This table has some 170,000 clones, approximately 88% appearing once. Input material: peripheral blood. These receptors came from a woman aged 55-70 years who had recovered from COVID-19. The CDR3 runs from the conserved cysteine through the conserved F or W. A D gene is named only where the DNA matches it firmly. Clone size is given for some rows only: seen once, a few or many times, or a class if the clone is expanded.

j_call v_call clone_size d_call cdr3_aa cdr3_nt
TRBJ2-1 TRBV5-1 once TRBD1 CASSQSVSGTGYNEQFF TGCGCCAGCAGCCAAAGCGTCTCCGGGACAGGGTACAATGAGCAGTTCTTC
TRBJ1-1 TRBV9 NA TRBD1 CASSPRDRITEAFF TGTGCCAGCAGCCCCCGGGACAGAATCACTGAAGCTTTCTTT
TRBJ2-5 TRBV19 NA TRBD1 CASSPGQGNLETQYF TGTGCCAGTAGCCCGGGACAGGGTAATCTCGAGACCCAGTACTTC
TRBJ2-3 TRBV11-2 once NA CASSRQGTTPNTQYF TGTGCCAGCAGCCGACAGGGGACTACACCAAATACGCAGTATTTT
TRBJ2-2 TRBV19 NA NA CASIATSLQTGELFF TGTGCCAGTATCGCGACTAGTCTTCAAACCGGGGAGCTGTTTTTT
TRBJ1-5 TRBV6-5 NA NA CASSPDTFNQPQHF TGTGCCAGCAGCCCGGACACTTTCAATCAGCCCCAGCATTTT
TRBJ1-6 TRBV5-6 NA TRBD1 CASSRQGRQYNSPLHF TGTGCCAGCAGCCGACAGGGCCGACAATATAATTCACCCCTCCACTTT
TRBJ2-5 TRBV11-3 NA TRBD1 CASSSSTGGSQETQYF TGTGCCAGCAGCTCATCTACAGGGGGTAGTCAAGAGACCCAGTACTTC
TRBJ1-4 TRBV5-1 NA NA CASSADRSDEKLFF TGCGCCAGCAGCGCCGACAGGAGTGATGAAAAACTGTTTTTT
TRBJ1-2 TRBV4-1 NA TRBD1 CASSVQGAQGHGYTF TGCGCCAGCAGCGTACAGGGGGCGCAAGGTCATGGCTACACCTTC
TRBJ2-5 TRBV6-4 NA TRBD1 CASRRLHLTTGAQETQYF TGTGCCAGCAGACGACTTCACCTAACGACAGGGGCCCAAGAGACCCAGTACTTC